This record concerns one T cell receptor beta chain sequence. These data belong to a study of T cells after somatic rescue of genetic block. The method was immunoSEQ multiplex PCR; TCRdb's version includes in-frame clones alone and lacks a portion of them. The sample consists of about 88,000 clones, 70% to 90% of them appearing once. The CDR3 has 18 residues. The junction had 11 bases not matched to a gene; V was cut back by 4 bases and J by 0 bases. Germline lookup yields CDR1 SGDLS and CDR2 YYNGEE. Sequenced sample: peripheral blood mononuclear cells (PBMCs). The gene calls are TRBV9 and TRBJ1-4; TRBD1 matches at 8 bases. This TCR was recovered from a woman between 18 and 30 years old. The CDR3 bases are TGTGCCAGCAGCCCAAGGACAGGGAGGTTCGCAACTAATGAAAAACTGTTTTTT. It encodes CASSPRTGRFATNEKLFF.